This T cell receptor (beta chain) was recorded in a study of blood T cell repertoires in COVID-19 (dated by TCRdb to about 2020). Context from the whole study: Collaborator samples came from the United States, Italy and Spain and covered acute and convalescent phases of COVID-19. The material from the prospective study consisted of cDNA or gDNA derived from T cells, B-cell-depleted T cells, or PBMCs. Subjects who had been exposed to COVID-19, were actively infected with it, or had recovered from it provided the deeply sampled blood TCRbeta repertoires that made up the dataset. The repertoires were made available in a free public database intended to serve as a resource for research on the immune response to SARS-CoV-2. The samples were drawn from two sources: the first 160 participants of the ongoing ImmuneRACE study, and fewer than 1,500 subjects contributed by 6 global collaborators. The sample metadata nearly always contained a de-identified subject ID, COVID-19 status, age in years and sex. Where available, HLA class I and class II types were obtained from metadata supplied by the sample provider rather than from assay-based typing.

General study outcomes and caveats: The quantity of clinical and demographic metadata differed by source and by participant and was supplied without curation.

Concerning this clone itself: This clone's antigen is unknown. No base qualities exist here, and no much larger clone lies one base off it.

TCRbeta CDR3 regions were amplified from genomic DNA by means of the immunoSEQ Assay, a bias-controlled multiplex PCR. In the authors' own workflow: Within the assay, amplification of reference gene primers was used to estimate how many nucleated cells each sample contained. Sequence reads were collapsed and filtered to measure the absolute abundance of every unique TCRbeta CDR3 rearrangement. For each sample, productive Simpson clonality was calculated by taking the square root of Simpson's diversity index across productive rearrangements. TCRdb obtained this table from immuneACCESS and retained in-frame rearrangements with V and J assigned. These tables miss some clones; where compared with another copy, unresolved V genes account for less than half of the shortfall, and the remainder is unexplained. D and trimming were read from the DNA, whereas the V and J calls and clone size are those reported in that table. Within this sample are fewer than 50,000 clones, with 65% to 85% of them counted one time only. The ten largest clones add up to approximately 37% of the sample.

Each collaborating institution followed its own protocols to collect whole blood in K2EDTA tubes. For TCRbeta analysis, collaborators shipped samples as frozen whole blood, isolated PBMCs, or DNA extracted from either of those sample types. V is pared back by 0 bases and J by 7 bases, with 8 bases lying between the germline termini. CDR1 is given as SGDLS and CDR2 as YYNGEE, both from the germline V gene. There are 14 amino acids in the CDR3, from cysteine to phenylalanine inclusive. Here the CDR3 DNA is all that survives: 42 bases in frame from base 1. What was sequenced was peripheral blood. The TCR originated in a man aged 35 to 55 with active or convalescent COVID-19. The rearrangement combines TRBV9 with TRBJ1-6; the D gene is not confidently resolved. The CDR3 in this case is CASSVDSRNSPLHF. The nucleotide sequence reads TGTGCCAGCAGCGTAGATAGCAGAAATTCACCCCTCCACTTT.